Detailed here is one TCR beta chain. The identical CDR3 is also encoded by other nucleotide sequences in the sample. This entry comes from a study of blood T cell repertoires in COVID-19. Germline V gene sequence: CDR1 ENHRY, CDR2 SYGVKD. The CDR3 spans 12 residues. Between the trimmed V and J ends, which lost 2 bases and 5 bases, there was a span of 6 bases. The table came from immunoSEQ multiplex PCR; TCRdb's copy has only in-frame clones and leaves some out. This sample has some 60,000 clones, with approximately 85% found just once. The material sequenced was peripheral blood. This clonotype originated in a human donor in a cohort sampled during active COVID-19. The chain has TRBV10-3 and TRBJ2-5; no definite D call. The CDR3 region is CAISEPRETQYF. DNA of the CDR3: TGTGCCATCAGTGAGCCTAGGGAGACCCAGTACTTC.